This T cell receptor beta chain was identified during a study of blood T cell repertoires in COVID-19 (dated by TCRdb to the early 2020s). Notes on the research overall: Collaborator samples came from the United States, Italy and Spain and covered acute and convalescent phases of COVID-19. Where available, HLA class I and class II types were obtained from metadata supplied by the sample provider rather than from assay-based typing. The samples were drawn from two sources: the first 160 participants of the ongoing ImmuneRACE study, and 1,254 subjects contributed by 6 global collaborators. The repertoires were made available in a free public database intended to serve as a resource for research on the immune response to SARS-CoV-2. Subjects who had been exposed to COVID-19, were actively infected with it, or had recovered from it provided the deeply sampled blood TCRbeta repertoires that made up the dataset. The material from the prospective study consisted of cDNA or gDNA derived from T cells, B-cell-depleted T cells, or PBMCs. Sample metadata almost always included a de-identified subject ID, COVID-19 status, age in years and sex. The research as a whole found: The amount of clinical and demographic metadata varied by source and participant and was provided uncurated.

Remarks on this clone: Its cognate antigen has yet to be identified. Base qualities are not recorded, but no much larger clone differs from it by a single base.

Whole blood was collected in K2EDTA tubes by collaborating institutions according to the institutions' own protocols. For TCRbeta analysis, collaborators shipped samples in one of three forms: frozen whole blood, isolated PBMCs, or DNA extracted from either of those sample types. The CDR1 and CDR2 encoded by the germline V gene (reference sequence) are SGHNT and YYREEE. Cut back by 3 bases and 4 bases, the V and J ends lie 16 bases apart. There are 15 amino acids in the CDR3, from cysteine to phenylalanine inclusive. Of all the DNA, just the CDR3 is kept, 45 bases in frame from base 1. TCRbeta CDR3 regions were amplified from genomic DNA by means of the immunoSEQ Assay, a bias-controlled multiplex PCR. Processing in the source paper ran as follows. Within the assay, amplification of reference gene primers was used to estimate how many nucleated cells each sample contained. To quantify the absolute abundance of each unique TCRbeta CDR3 rearrangement, sequence reads were collapsed and filtered. For each sample, productive Simpson clonality was calculated by taking the square root of Simpson's diversity index across productive rearrangements. As stored in TCRdb, this immuneACCESS dataset retains in-frame rearrangements with V and J assigned. A fraction of the clones does not appear; measured against another copy, unresolved V genes explain less than half of the discrepancy, and the remainder lacks a known reason. V and J calls and clone size come straight from that table; D and trimming were deduced from the DNA. The table for this sample lists 100,000 to 150,000 clones; approximately 80% of them were counted only once. Of the sample, approximately 12% falls within the top ten clones.

This chain is built from TRBV5-4 and TRBJ1-2; the D region possibly corresponds to TRBD1 (6 bases align). The source of this sequence is a woman aged 55-69 years with acute or convalescent COVID-19. Sequenced: peripheral blood. The CDR3 protein: CASSYSDSQAYGYTF. The bases are TGTGCCAGCAGCTATTCGGACAGCCAGGCCTATGGCTACACCTTC.